The 27 T cell receptor beta chains in this list originate from one sample, sequenced in a study of blood T cells in healthy people across ages. A J-beta primer mix and a sample-barcoded 5' primer were used in a second PCR of about 7 to 11 cycles. Each CDR3 protein gets one entry after TCRdb re-called the 5' RACE reads with MiXCR. The sample carries fewer than 900,000 distinct CDR3 sequences, more than 40% recorded once. Sequenced: blood. The receptors come from a woman in her sixties or seventies in good health.

Regarding this clonotype: Just one base apart from a much larger clone, this may be a read error. This chain links TRBV29-1 with TRBJ2-5, with a tentative D call TRBD2 (5 bases). Per germline, CDR1 SQVTM and CDR2 ANQGSEA. V lost 8 bases and J 9 bases, leaving 25 bases between the germline ends. This CDR3 has 14 amino acids. Written as DNA, the CDR3 is TGCAGCACCCTAAGGGATCAAGAGGAGGAGGCCCAGTACTTC. It is translated as CSTLRDQEEEAQYF.

This chain joins TRBV7-8 and TRBJ2-1, with D possibly being TRBD2 (5 bases). The V gene's germline CDR1 is SGHVS and CDR2 FQNEAQ. The V and J ends lost 1 base and 6 bases respectively, with 10 bases between them. The CDR3 runs to 14 residues. CDR3 loop: CASSLGLGVNEQFF. The CDR3 DNA follows: TGTGCCAGCAGCTTAGGATTGGGAGTCAATGAGCAGTTCTTC.

The V and J genes are TRBV10-3 and TRBJ2-3; D not certain. This CDR3 contains 14 residues. The V end lost 3 bases, the J end lost 1 base, and 8 bases lay between the germline ends. Germline V lookup: CDR1 ENHRY, CDR2 SYGVKD. The CDR3 spells CAISDPGRTDTQYF. In DNA, the CDR3 is TGTGCCATCAGTGACCCCGGCCGCACAGATACGCAGTATTTT.

The chain couples TRBV7-2 to TRBJ2-1; D is unclear. V was clipped by 3 bases and J by 8 bases, with 8 bases between them. This CDR3 contains 12 residues. Germline lookup yields CDR1 SGHTA and CDR2 FQGNSA. The CDR3 spells CASSFTAYEQFF. In DNA, the CDR3 is TGTGCCAGCAGCTTCACGGCCTATGAGCAGTTCTTC.

V usage is TRBV6-1 and J usage is TRBJ1-4; D possibly corresponds to TRBD1 (5 bases). Germline V gene data show CDR1 as MNHNS and CDR2 as SASEGT. The CDR3 is 15 amino acids. The V end lost 8 bases, the J end lost 5 bases, and 18 bases lay between the germline ends. CDR3 sequence: CASGPRQFENEKLFF. The DNA of the CDR3 is TGTGCCAGCGGACCTCGACAGTTCGAGAATGAAAAACTGTTTTTT.

This clonotype came up a few times. The genes are TRBV29-1 and TRBJ2-7; 7 positions match TRBD1. Trimming removed 6 bases from V and 0 bases from J; junction bases left unmatched: 5. CDR1 and CDR2 (germline): SQVTM, ANQGSEA. The CDR3 contains 13 residues. The CDR3 nucleotides are TGCAGCGTGCCCGGGACAGCCTCCTACGAGCAGTACTTC. Its protein product is CSVPGTASYEQYF.

The chain has TRBV5-1 and TRBJ2-1, with 11 bases aligning to TRBD2. The end of the DNA fits TRBJ2-7 better, so the J call may be wrong. Germline V gene lookup returns CDR1 SGHRS and CDR2 YFSETQ. This CDR3 contains 15 residues. CDR3 loop: CASSLPLAGVNEQYF. CDR3 DNA: TGCGCCAGCAGCTTGCCACTAGCGGGAGTTAATGAGCAGTACTTC.

This clonotype has only a few counts. This sequence joins TRBV18 and TRBJ2-5; 7 bases are shared with TRBD1. Germline values: CDR1 KGHSH, CDR2 LQKENI. There are 18 residues in the CDR3. V gave up 3 bases and J gave up 2 bases; unmatched junction bases: 15. Written as DNA, the CDR3 is TGTGCCAGCTCACCCCAGCGCCGGGACAGAGTAGGACAAGAGACCCAGTACTTC. This gives the protein CASSPQRRDRVGQETQYF.

This clonotype was seen a handful of times. CDR3 sequence: CASSEGRDRDRVQETQYF. As DNA, the CDR3 is TGCGCCAGCAGTGAGGGCCGGGACAGGGATCGGGTACAAGAGACCCAGTACTTC. This chain links TRBV10-2 with TRBJ2-5; 9 nucleotides agree with TRBD1. Germline V gene lookup returns CDR1 WSHSY and CDR2 SAAADI. With 2 bases clipped from V and 2 bases from J, the junction kept 12 bases outside the gene matches. The CDR3 length is 18 residues.

This clonotype was observed a few times. V is TRBV5-8 and J is TRBJ1-1, with D tentatively TRBD1 (6 bases). Per germline, CDR1 SGHTS and CDR2 YDEGEE. V lost 2 bases, J lost 1 base, and 12 bases lay in between. The length of the CDR3 is 15 residues. CDR3 nucleotides: TGTGCCAGCAGCTTCGGGACAACAGGGAACACTGAAGCTTTCTTT. It translates to CASSFGTTGNTEAFF. Looking up the rest from reference TRBV5-8 and TRBJ1-1 gives the full variable domain: EAGVTQSPTHLIKTRGQQATLRCSPISGHTSVYWYQQALGLGLQFLLWYDEGEERNRGNFPPRFSGRQFPNYSSELNVNALELEDSALYLCASSFGTTGNTEAFFGQGTRLTVV.

The chain recombines TRBV3-1 with TRBJ1-6; D is undetermined. CDR3 length: 16 amino acids. Germline V gene data show CDR1 as LGHDT and CDR2 as YNNKEL (reference sequence). V shed 4 bases and J shed 0 bases, with 10 bases lying between them. DNA for the CDR3: TGTGCCAGCAGCCCCCGACATAACTCCTATAATTCACCCCTCCACTTT. Protein: CASSPRHNSYNSPLHF. Full variable domain (remainder filled in from reference TRBV3-1 and TRBJ1-6): DTAVSQTPKYLVTQMGNDKSIKCEQNLGHDTMYWYKQDSKKFLKIMFSYNNKELIINETVPNRFSPKSPDKAHLNLHINSLELGDSAVYFCASSPRHNSYNSPLHFGNGTRLTVT.

This clonotype was counted many times. The rearrangement joins TRBV7-3 to TRBJ2-1; D may correspond to TRBD1 or TRBD2 (5 bases each). CDR1 and CDR2 (germline): SGHTA, FQGTGA. Trimming pared 6 bases from V and 3 bases from J, leaving 15 bases between. The CDR3 spans 15 residues. The CDR3: CASSTGTGRYNEQFF. Here the CDR3 DNA reads TGTGCCAGCAGTACCGGGACGGGACGCTACAATGAGCAGTTCTTC.

The J gene is TRBJ2-3, the V gene TRBV30; 10 bases agree with TRBD2. CDR1 is GTSNPN and CDR2 is SVGIG in the germline V gene (reference sequence). Germline trimming cut 2 bases from V and 1 base from J; bases unmatched to any gene: 3. This CDR3 region has 15 residues. The CDR3 region is CAWSRGLARTDTQYF. CDR3 bases: TGTGCCTGGAGTAGGGGACTAGCGCGCACAGATACGCAGTATTTT.

This clonotype was seen a few times. V and J are TRBV29-1 and TRBJ2-1; TRBD2 aligns across 14 bases. Germline values: CDR1 SQVTM, CDR2 ANQGSEA. The CDR3 loop spans 15 amino acids. Losses at the gene ends were 4 bases for V and 7 bases for J; bases not matched to a gene: 6. This CDR3 is CSVVRLAGGWNEQFF. CDR3 DNA: TGCAGCGTTGTCCGACTAGCGGGAGGGTGGAATGAGCAGTTCTTC.

On this clonotype itself: Germline is not matched at one junction end, which may reflect a read error. The V gene is TRBV7-2, the J gene TRBJ1-5; D may be TRBD1 (5 bases). Germline lookup yields CDR1 SGHTA and CDR2 FQGNSA. The CDR3 sequence is 17 residues long. The CDR3 is CASSPSPRQYSNQPQHF. In DNA form, the CDR3 reads TGTGCTAGCAGCCCGAGCCCTAGACAGTATAGCAATCAGCCCCAGCATTTT.

This chain joins TRBV20-1 and TRBJ2-7; D could derive from TRBD1 or TRBD2 (7 bases each). The germline CDR1 and CDR2 sequences are DFQATT and SNEGSKA (reference sequence). The CDR3 spans 15 residues. V dropped 4 bases and J dropped 7 bases, with 23 bases sitting between them. The CDR3 loop is CSAKAPGQKGGEQYF. As DNA, the CDR3 is TGCAGTGCTAAGGCTCCGGGACAGAAGGGGGGGGAGCAGTACTTC.

The gene calls are TRBV11-3 and TRBJ2-2; no firm D call. Germline V lookup: CDR1 SGHNT, CDR2 YENEEA. V gave up 1 base and J gave up 4 bases, with 7 bases separating them. The CDR3 sequence is 14 residues long. CDR3 DNA sequence: TGTGCCAGCAGCTTAGGGCACCTCACCGGGGAGCTGTTTTTT. Translation: CASSLGHLTGELFF. Variable domain in full (rest from reference TRBV11-3 and TRBJ2-2): EAGVVQSPRYKIIEKKQPVAFWCNPISGHNTLYWYLQNLGQGPELLIRYENEEAVDDSQLPKDRFSAERLKGVDSTLKIQPAELGDSAVYLCASSLGHLTGELFFGEGSRLTVL.

The rearrangement links TRBV20-1 to TRBJ1-2, with D possibly matching TRBD1 (6 bases). Germline V CDR1 and CDR2: DFQATT, SNEGSKA (reference sequence). The CDR3 consists of 12 residues. V dropped 4 bases and J dropped 7 bases, with 13 bases sitting between them. For the CDR3, the DNA is TGCAGTGCTACCCCAGGGGCAGGTGGCTACACCTTC. It encodes CSATPGAGGYTF.

The table lists this clonotype with a count of one. V and J are TRBV12-3 or TRBV12-4 and TRBJ1-2, with D hard to call. V lost 2 bases and J lost 4, with 11 bases in between. This CDR3 has 14 amino acids. The DNA of the CDR3 is TGTGCCAGCAGTTTAAGGATCGATATCTATGGCTACACCTTC. Protein product: CASSLRIDIYGYTF.

In this sample, this clonotype turned up a few times. V gene TRBV4-2 combines with J gene TRBJ1-2; D is uncertain. Trimming removed 0 bases at V and 7 bases at J, with 12 bases between. Germline assignment: CDR1 LGHNA and CDR2 YNFKEQ. This CDR3 has 14 amino acids. The DNA of the CDR3 is TGTGCCAGCAGCCAAGATTTAACGATTGGTGGCTACACCTTC. Amino acids: CASSQDLTIGGYTF.

This sequence joins TRBV10-3 and TRBJ2-1; 8 bases match TRBD1. CDR3 length equals 20 residues. Germline CDR1 is ENHRY and CDR2 is SYGVKD. Losses at the gene ends were 4 bases for V and 8 bases for J; bases not matched to a gene: 25. CDR3 region: CAISGRVSPDREEGEDEQFF. The CDR3 nucleotides are TGTGCCATCAGTGGTCGGGTCTCTCCGGACAGGGAGGAGGGTGAGGATGAGCAGTTCTTC.

This clonotype was observed a few times. This chain connects TRBV14 to TRBJ2-1; TRBD2 matches at 9 bases. This CDR3 region has 16 residues. Unmatched junction bases numbered 11, after V lost 4 bases and J lost 7 bases. CDR1 is SGHDN, CDR2 FVKESK, per germline. Here the CDR3 reads CASSPHTGGRVNEQFF. The CDR3 region has the DNA TGTGCCAGCAGCCCCCATACTGGCGGGAGGGTTAATGAGCAGTTCTTC.

V and J are TRBV24-1 and TRBJ2-3; TRBD1 is a possible D gene (6 bases). Germline V gives CDR1 KGHDR, CDR2 SFDVKD. V lost 1 base to trimming and J lost 3 bases, with 10 bases between them. CDR3 length: 15 residues. The CDR3 reads CATSDFSRGTDTQYF. CDR3 coding DNA: TGTGCCACCAGTGATTTTAGTAGGGGGACAGATACGCAGTATTTT.

The V gene is TRBV7-6, the J gene TRBJ2-1, with D possibly matching TRBD2 (5 bases). The CDR3 consists of 13 residues. Germline V CDR1 and CDR2: SGHVS, FNYEAQ. V was shortened by 3 bases and J by 9 bases, with 12 bases between the two germline ends. CDR3 region: CASSLETRAEQFF. The CDR3 DNA reads TGTGCCAGCAGCTTGGAAACTAGGGCTGAGCAGTTCTTC. The full variable domain, in which reference TRBV7-6 and TRBJ2-1 provide the parts outside the CDR3, is GAGVSQSPRYKVTKRGQDVALRCDPISGHVSLYWYRQALGQGPEFLTYFNYEAQQDKSGLPNDRFSAERPEGSISTLTIQRTEQRDSAMYRCASSLETRAEQFFGPGTRLTVL.

This clonotype was seen a handful of times. The CDR3 sequence is CASRSGIGPYGYTF. The CDR3 nucleotides are TGTGCCAGCAGGTCCGGGATTGGACCCTATGGCTACACCTTC. The genes are TRBV6-5 and TRBJ1-2, with no clear D. The CDR3 covers 14 residues. Trimming shortened V by 6 bases and J by 4 bases, and 15 bases separated the two germline ends. Germline V gene lookup returns CDR1 MNHEY and CDR2 SVGAGI.

This clonotype has more than one count but fewer than ten. A much larger clone differs from this one at a single base, so this may be a read error. V usage is TRBV4-3 and J usage is TRBJ2-7, with 15 bases matching TRBD2. The CDR3 is 20 amino acids. CDR1 is LGHNA and CDR2 is YSLEER in the germline V gene. Trimming cost V 2 bases and J 1 base; bases outside gene matches: 12. The CDR3, as DNA: TGCGCCAGCAGCCAATACTACGGGACTAGCGGGGGGATCTCTTCCTACGAGCAGTACTTC. It encodes CASSQYYGTSGGISSYEQYF.

The chain has TRBV4-2 and TRBJ2-7, with D perhaps TRBD2 (6 bases). The germline V gene encodes CDR1 LGHNA and CDR2 YNFKEQ. The CDR3 is 17 amino acids. The V end lost 0 bases, the J end lost 3 bases, and 18 bases lay between the germline ends. CDR3 in DNA: TGTGCCAGCAGCCAAGAGGTCGGGACTGAGCACGTCTACGAGCAGTACTTC. Translating gives CASSQEVGTEHVYEQYF.